This TCR beta chain appears in the sequencing data of a study of monozygotic twins with inflammatory bowel disease (dated by TCRdb to the late 2010s). Study-level background: A total of approximately 30 monozygotic twin pairs were included in the full study, comprising nine German pairs (four IBD-concordant, five IBD-discordant) and 19 IBD-discordant Danish pairs. The search for disease-associated traits relied mainly on comparing IBD patients with their genetically identical healthy co-twins within discordant pairs. Each individual had, on average, about 151 000 unique TCRalpha sequences and 181 000 unique TCRbeta sequences available for analysis. Study-level results and caveats: Compared with healthy twins, IBD patients had fewer clonotypes in common with other individuals, a difference most pronounced in patients showing signs of disease activity. Different T cell subtypes could not be distinguished in the analysis. TCRbeta repertoire diversity, by inverse Simpson index, was decreased in IBD patients compared with their healthy co-twins. No difference in repertoire similarity was observed between concordant and discordant twins, possibly owing to limited statistical power. Because patients received different immunosuppressive treatments, the repertoires may have picked up extra background noise and variability between individuals. The results gave no support for a single strong signal or clonotype linked to IBD.

From each donor, an approximately 2.5 ml peripheral blood sample was drawn into PAXgene tubes and stored at -80 degrees C. Without T cell sorting, total RNA was isolated from whole blood using the PAXgene blood miRNA kit on an automated QIAcube. Peripheral blood from monozygotic twin pairs, either concordant or discordant for inflammatory bowel disease, underwent deep TCRalpha and TCRbeta repertoire profiling that used unique molecular barcoding. Smoking habits were recorded for all twin pairs, and individuals were classified as current, former or never smokers. The library relied on 5' RACE. For each TCR library, around 3,800 ng of total RNA was used. For each sample, cDNA synthesis was carried out in eight separate reactions using SMARTScribe reverse transcriptase. During cDNA synthesis, unique molecular identifiers containing a 6-nucleotide sample barcode were introduced by template switching. Amplification of TCRalpha and TCRbeta cDNA involved two nested PCRs of roughly 16 and 10 cycles, and each PCR was followed by bead purification. Before amplification, the cDNA was treated with uracil DNA-glycosylase and purified using the QIAquick PCR purification kit. In the second PCR, Illumina TruSeq-compatible adapters and sample-specific barcodes were added. Library quality and concentration were checked on TapeStation and Qubit, and libraries were pooled at about 5 ng each. Pooled libraries were sequenced on an Illumina HiSeq2500 single-index Rapid Run with 2 x 100 bp reads and custom sequencing primers. As for the original processing: UMI-based consensus assembly with MiGEC version 1.2.6 was used to correct PCR and sequencing errors. MiXCR version 2.1.1 was used for V(D)J alignment, clonotype assembly and CDR3 extraction. To normalise gene usage, clonotype sharing and MAIT/NKT TCR abundance, the analysis used the top 1000, 10 000 and 20 000 clonotypes per sample. After downsampling to 27 000 UMIs, diversity was calculated as the inverse Simpson index using the vegan R package. Paired Mann-Whitney U tests on discordant twin pairs were used, with Benjamini-Hochberg multiple-testing correction. TCRdb reprocessed the raw reads; every CDR3 protein sequence is a single record, and DNA is not supplied. The V and J calls here are based on TCRdb, not the publication. The sample's own table lists around 450,000 distinct CDR3 sequences. The ten top clones hold about 2.3% of the sample.

Per the germline V gene, SGHAT is the CDR1 and FQNNGV is the CDR2. From its cysteine to its phenylalanine, the CDR3 spans 14 amino acids. The coding DNA is unavailable. On this clonotype: No cognate antigen has been identified for it.

Recombination linked TRBV11-2 to TRBJ2-3; the TRBD2 assignment by TCRdb is unverifiable without DNA. This sequence originates from a human donor with ulcerative colitis or Crohn's disease, or a healthy co-twin of an affected twin (not recorded which). Sequences were obtained from blood. The CDR3 reads as follows: CASSLILAGYTQYF.